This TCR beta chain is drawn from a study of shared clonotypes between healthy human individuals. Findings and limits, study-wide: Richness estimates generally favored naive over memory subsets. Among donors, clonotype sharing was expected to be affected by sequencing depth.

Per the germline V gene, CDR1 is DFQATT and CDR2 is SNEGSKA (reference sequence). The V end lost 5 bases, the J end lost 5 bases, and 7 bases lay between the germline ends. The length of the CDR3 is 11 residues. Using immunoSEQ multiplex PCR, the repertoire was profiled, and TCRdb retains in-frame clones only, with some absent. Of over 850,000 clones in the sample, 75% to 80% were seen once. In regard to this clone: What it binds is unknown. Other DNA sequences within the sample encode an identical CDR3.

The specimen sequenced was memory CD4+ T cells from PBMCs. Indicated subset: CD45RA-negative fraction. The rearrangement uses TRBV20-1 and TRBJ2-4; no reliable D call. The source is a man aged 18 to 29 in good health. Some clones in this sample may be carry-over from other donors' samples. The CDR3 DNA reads TGCAGTGCTCCGCTGGAAAACATTCAGTACTTC. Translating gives CSAPLENIQYF.